The present entry profiles one TCR beta chain with its context. Sequencing was performed with immunoSEQ multiplex PCR; in TCRdb, only in-frame clones are kept and a portion is missing. In the table there are 8,500 to 13,000 clones, about 67% of which are singletons. The germline V and J ends were trimmed by 5 bases and 4 bases, with 18 bases remaining between them. The CDR3 consists of 15 residues. The V gene's germline CDR1 is SGHVS and CDR2 FNYEAQ. This specimen belongs to a study of somatic mutations in cytotoxic T cells in rheumatoid arthritis. This sequence was found in an adult with rheumatoid arthritis. The chain uses TRBV7-6 and TRBJ2-7, with unresolved D. The specimen was CD8+ T cells sorted from blood. The CDR3 nucleotides are TGTGCCAGCAGCCCTTCCGGCACCCTGCGGTACGAGCAGTACTTC. Encoded protein: CASSPSGTLRYEQYF.